This T cell receptor (beta chain) stems from a study of cytomegalovirus exposure and HLA in healthy donors. Points from the study as a whole: A prior analysis recorded that most TCR beta V segments were productive about 87% or about 30% of the time.

The primer mix had 60 Vbeta and 13 Jbeta primers. TCRdb's table, derived via immunoSEQ multiplex PCR, lists solely in-frame clones and lacks some. The repertoire holds about 81,000 clones, with more than 60% as singletons. Remarks on this clone: Its target is unknown.

Germline CDR1 is MNHNS and CDR2 is SASEGT. CDR3 length: 15 residues. Between the trimmed V and J ends, which lost 0 bases and 11 bases, there was a span of 19 bases. This sequence was found in a man between 50 and 59 years old in good health and CMV-seropositive. The J gene is TRBJ2-5, the V gene TRBV6-1; D possibly corresponds to TRBD1 (6 bases). Material for sequencing was PBMCs. CDR3 in amino acids: CASSEANFLADRQYF. The CDR3 DNA follows: TGTGCCAGCAGTGAAGCTAACTTCTTGGCGGACAGACAGTACTTC.